The 10 T cell receptor beta chains reported below all come from one sample, sequenced in a study of T cell responses to AZD1222 COVID-19 vaccine. The protocol was immunoSEQ multiplex PCR, while the TCRdb copy is restricted to in-frame clones and leaves out a portion. The sample contains 100,000 to 150,000 clones, 88% of which appear only once. Here the sequenced sample was peripheral blood, taken on day 0 of AZD1222 vaccination. These receptor sequences come from an adult in good health.

The J gene is TRBJ2-7, the V gene TRBV11-2, with TRBD1 matching 7 bases. CDR1 is SGHAT, CDR2 FQNNGV, per germline. CDR3 size: 15 residues. V was pared by 3 bases and J by 2 bases, with 7 bases of the junction left unmatched. CDR3 sequence reads: CASSFGQVRAYEQYF. The CDR3, as DNA: TGTGCCAGCAGCTTCGGACAGGTCCGAGCCTACGAGCAGTACTTC.

The chain uses TRBV24-1 and TRBJ2-2; D is unresolved. CDR1 and CDR2 from the germline V gene are KGHDR and SFDVKD. V was cut by 0 bases and J by 3 bases, with 19 bases left in between. There are 19 residues in the CDR3. This chain's CDR3 is CATSDLPELVRVDTGELFF. CDR3 in DNA: TGTGCCACCAGTGATTTGCCAGAACTGGTTAGGGTCGACACCGGGGAGCTGTTTTTT.

Only one count was recorded for this clone. This chain uses TRBV5-4 with TRBJ2-5; 9 nucleotides match TRBD2. Trimming at V came to 2 bases and at J to 2 bases, leaving 4 bases not matched to a gene. Germline loops: CDR1 SGHNT, CDR2 YYREEE (reference sequence). The CDR3 is made up of 15 amino acids. CDR3 sequence (DNA): TGTGCCAGCAGCTTCTTTGCGGGAGGGCAAGAGACCCAGTACTTC. It yields the protein CASSFFAGGQETQYF.

The chain couples TRBV6-5 to TRBJ1-1; perhaps TRBD1 as D (5 bases). V was trimmed by 5 bases and J by 1 base, leaving 8 bases between them. In germline, CDR1 is MNHEY, CDR2 SVGAGI. The CDR3 totals 13 residues. CDR3 sequence: CASSRQKNTEAFF. The DNA of the CDR3 is TGTGCCAGCAGTCGACAGAAGAACACTGAAGCTTTCTTT.

This clone was seen more than once but under ten times. V is TRBV5-4 and J is TRBJ2-1; TRBD2 matches at 10 bases. The germline V gene encodes CDR1 SGHNT and CDR2 YYREEE (reference sequence). The CDR3 length is 16 residues. Trimming took 3 bases from V and 6 from J; bases not matched to a gene: 9. The CDR3 sequence: CASSSLSSGRGNEQFF. As DNA, the CDR3 is TGTGCCAGCAGCTCCCTCTCCAGCGGGAGGGGCAATGAGCAGTTCTTC.

J is TRBJ1-2 and V is TRBV7-9, with D tentatively TRBD1 (6 bases). CDR3 length: 13 amino acids. The germline V gene encodes CDR1 SEHNR and CDR2 FQNEAQ (reference sequence). The ends were cut back, 1 base at V and 7 bases at J, with 10 bases in the middle. The CDR3 nucleotides are TGTGCCAGCAGCTTAGGACAGGTTGGTGGCTACACCTTC. Translating it yields CASSLGQVGGYTF. Drawing the rest from reference TRBV7-9 and TRBJ1-2, the complete variable domain is DTGVSQNPRHKITKRGQNVTFRCDPISEHNRLYWYRQTLGQGPEFLTYFQNEAQLEKSRLLSDRFSAERPKGSFSTLEIQRTEQGDSAMYLCASSLGQVGGYTFGSGTRLTVV.

J is TRBJ2-5 and V is TRBV5-4; perhaps TRBD1 as D (5 bases). The CDR3 covers 16 residues. Germline V gives CDR1 SGHNT, CDR2 YYREEE (reference sequence). Trimming took 0 bases from V and 2 from J, leaving 14 bases between them. The CDR3 DNA reads TGTGCCAGCAGCTTGGGGGGCGGTCCTAGGCAAGAGACCCAGTACTTC. Protein sequence: CASSLGGGPRQETQYF.

The rearrangement links TRBV6-2 or TRBV6-3 to TRBJ1-1; maybe TRBD1 (5 bases). This CDR3 has 15 residues. With 6 bases removed from V and 4 bases from J, the gap between germline ends came to 18 bases. Germline V gives CDR1 MNHEY, CDR2 SVGEGT. The CDR3 loop reads CASSHLIGGSTEAFF. In DNA, the CDR3 is TGTGCCAGCAGCCACTTGATTGGGGGAAGCACTGAAGCTTTCTTT.

The chain employs TRBV7-2 and TRBJ2-2; 11 bases map to TRBD2. This CDR3 region has 17 residues. The junction had 9 bases not matched to a gene; V was cut back by 6 bases and J by 3 bases. Per the germline V gene, CDR1 is SGHTA and CDR2 is FQGNSA. This chain's CDR3 is CASSSLAGGTYTGELFF. Written as DNA, the CDR3 is TGTGCCAGCAGTTCCCTAGCGGGAGGAACGTACACCGGGGAGCTGTTTTTT.

This clone was observed once. This sequence joins TRBV7-2 and TRBJ1-5; 10 bases align to TRBD1. CDR3 length equals 15 residues. V shed 0 bases, J shed 7 bases, and the junction held 3 bases outside the gene matches. Germline V gene lookup returns CDR1 SGHTA and CDR2 FQGNSA. Written as DNA, the CDR3 is TGTGCCAGCAGCTTAGCTCGGACAGGGGGACAGCCCCAGCATTTT. Translation: CASSLARTGGQPQHF.